This is a list of T cell receptor beta chains from one sample in a study of blood T cell repertoires in COVID-19. Clones were sequenced by immunoSEQ multiplex PCR, and TCRdb holds only the in-frame ones, with some missing. The sample contains 130,000 to 150,000 clones, less than 85% of which appear only once. Sequencing was carried out using peripheral blood. These receptors all come from an elderly woman in a cohort sampled during active or convalescent COVID-19. The CDR3 runs from the conserved cysteine through the conserved F or W. A D gene is named only where the DNA matches it firmly. Some rows mark clone size as missing; the rest say once, few, many or name a class of expanded clone.

- | TRBJ1-5 | 16 | TRBV4-1 | - | CASSQDGTGRNQPQHF | TGCGCCAGCAGCCAAGATGGAACAGGGCGCAATCAGCCCCAGCATTTT
- | TRBJ1-2 | 12 | TRBV7-9 | - | CASSATAYGYTF | TGTGCCAGCAGCGCCACAGCTTATGGCTACACCTTC
TRBD1 | TRBJ2-3 | 14 | TRBV2 | - | CASSLAGGPDTQYF | TGTGCCAGCAGTCTCGCAGGGGGCCCAGATACGCAGTATTTT
- | TRBJ1-1 | 11 | TRBV5-7 | once | CASARVTEAFF | TGTGCCAGTGCGAGGGTGACTGAAGCTTTCTTT
- | TRBJ1-5 | 16 | TRBV27 | - | CASSLNSLYSNQPQHF | TGTGCCAGCAGTTTGAACAGTCTGTATAGCAATCAGCCCCAGCATTTT
TRBD1 | TRBJ1-1 | 13 | TRBV7-3 | - | CASSWGQGGEAFF | TGTGCCAGCAGCTGGGGACAGGGTGGAGAAGCTTTCTTT
- | TRBJ1-2 | 12 | TRBV11-2 | - | CASSSTGYGYTF | TGTGCCAGCAGCTCGACAGGATATGGCTACACCTTC
TRBD1 | TRBJ1-2 | 12 | TRBV11-2 | - | CASSYGTAGYTF | TGTGCCAGCAGCTACGGGACAGCCGGCTACACCTTC
TRBD2 | TRBJ2-3 | 16 | TRBV5-1 | - | CASSFRTSGYTDTQYF | TGCGCCAGCAGCTTTCGGACTAGCGGGTACACAGATACGCAGTATTTT
TRBD2 | TRBJ2-3 | 15 | TRBV27 | once | CASTTLGLAGDPQYF | TGTGCCAGCACCACCTTGGGACTAGCGGGGGATCCGCAGTATTTT
- | TRBJ2-5 | 14 | TRBV9 | - | CASSEGHAGETQYF | TGTGCCAGCAGCGAGGGACACGCAGGAGAGACCCAGTACTTC
TRBD1 | TRBJ2-2 | 14 | TRBV11-3 | few | CASSFGDRPGELFF | TGTGCCAGCAGCTTTGGGGACAGGCCCGGGGAGCTGTTTTTT
- | TRBJ1-1 | 13 | TRBV6-4 | once | CASSEGAHTEAFF | TGTGCCAGCAGTGAGGGGGCGCACACTGAAGCTTTCTTT
TRBD2 | TRBJ2-3 | 15 | TRBV5-1 | - | CASSGIAGSTDTQYF | TGCGCCAGCAGCGGAATAGCGGGGTCTACAGATACGCAGTATTTT
- | TRBJ1-2 | 15 | TRBV19 | - | CASSIGGALNYGYTF | TGTGCCAGTAGTATCGGCGGGGCCCTTAACTATGGCTACACCTTC
- | TRBJ1-1 | 14 | TRBV18 | - | CASSQSGRGTEAFF | TGTGCCAGCTCACAGTCAGGGCGGGGCACTGAAGCTTTCTTT
- | TRBJ1-2 | 12 | TRBV6-5 | - | CASKAGVDGYTF | TGTGCCAGCAAAGCAGGGGTGGATGGCTACACCTTC